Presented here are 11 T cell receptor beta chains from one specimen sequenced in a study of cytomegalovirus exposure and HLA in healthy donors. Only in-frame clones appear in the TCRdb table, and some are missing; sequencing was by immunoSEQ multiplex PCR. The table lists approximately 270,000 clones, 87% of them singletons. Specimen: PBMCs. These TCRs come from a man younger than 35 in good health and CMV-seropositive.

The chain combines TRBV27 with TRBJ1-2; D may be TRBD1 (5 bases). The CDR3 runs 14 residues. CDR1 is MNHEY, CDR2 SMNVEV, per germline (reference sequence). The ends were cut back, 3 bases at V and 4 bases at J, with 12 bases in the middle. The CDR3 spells CASSFAGGTYGYTF. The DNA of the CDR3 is TGTGCCAGCAGTTTCGCCGGCGGGACCTATGGCTACACCTTC.

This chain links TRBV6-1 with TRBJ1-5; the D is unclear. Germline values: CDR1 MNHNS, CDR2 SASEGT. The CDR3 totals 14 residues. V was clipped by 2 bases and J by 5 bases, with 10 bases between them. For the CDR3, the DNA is TGTGCCAGCAGTGAAATCACCGCGTATCAGCCCCAGCATTTT. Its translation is CASSEITAYQPQHF.

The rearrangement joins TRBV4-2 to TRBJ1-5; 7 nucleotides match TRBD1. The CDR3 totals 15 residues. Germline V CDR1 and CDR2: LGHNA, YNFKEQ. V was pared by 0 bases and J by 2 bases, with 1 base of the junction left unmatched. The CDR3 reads CASSQEGGRNQPQHF. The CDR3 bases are TGTGCCAGCAGCCAAGAAGGGGGCCGCAATCAGCCCCAGCATTTT.

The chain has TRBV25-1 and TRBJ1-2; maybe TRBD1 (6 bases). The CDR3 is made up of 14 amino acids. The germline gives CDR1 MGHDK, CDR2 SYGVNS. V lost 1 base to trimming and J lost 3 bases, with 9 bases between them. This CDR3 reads CASSESGADYGYTF. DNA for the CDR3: TGTGCCAGCAGTGAATCAGGGGCTGACTATGGCTACACCTTC.

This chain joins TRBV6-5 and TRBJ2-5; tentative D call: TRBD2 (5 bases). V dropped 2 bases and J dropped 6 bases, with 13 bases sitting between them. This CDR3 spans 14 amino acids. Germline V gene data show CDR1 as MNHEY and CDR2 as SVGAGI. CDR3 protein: CASSYNEGKKTQYF. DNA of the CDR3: TGTGCCAGCAGTTACAACGAGGGCAAGAAGACCCAGTACTTC.

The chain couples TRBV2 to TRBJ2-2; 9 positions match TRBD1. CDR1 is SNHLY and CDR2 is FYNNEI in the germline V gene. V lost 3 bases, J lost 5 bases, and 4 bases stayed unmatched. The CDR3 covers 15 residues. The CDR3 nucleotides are TGTGCCAGCAGTGACGGGACAGGGCCAACCGGGGAGCTGTTTTTT. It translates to CASSDGTGPTGELFF.

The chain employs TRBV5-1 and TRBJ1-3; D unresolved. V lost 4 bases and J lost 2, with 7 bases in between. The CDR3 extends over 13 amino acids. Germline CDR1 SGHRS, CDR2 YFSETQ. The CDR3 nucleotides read TGCGCCAGCAGCCAGGCGGCTGGAAACACCATATATTTT. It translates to CASSQAAGNTIYF.

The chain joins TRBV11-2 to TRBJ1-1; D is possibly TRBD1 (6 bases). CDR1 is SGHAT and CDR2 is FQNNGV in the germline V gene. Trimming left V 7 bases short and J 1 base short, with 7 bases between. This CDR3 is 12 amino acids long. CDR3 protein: CASKTGNTEAFF. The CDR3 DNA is TGTGCCAGCAAGACAGGGAACACTGAAGCTTTCTTT.

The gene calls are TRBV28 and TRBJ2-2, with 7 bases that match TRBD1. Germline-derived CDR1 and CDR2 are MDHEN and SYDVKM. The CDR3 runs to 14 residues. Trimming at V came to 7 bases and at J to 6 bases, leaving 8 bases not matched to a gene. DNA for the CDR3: TGTGCCAGCACCTTGACAGGGCTATCCGGGGAGCTGTTTTTT. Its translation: CASTLTGLSGELFF.

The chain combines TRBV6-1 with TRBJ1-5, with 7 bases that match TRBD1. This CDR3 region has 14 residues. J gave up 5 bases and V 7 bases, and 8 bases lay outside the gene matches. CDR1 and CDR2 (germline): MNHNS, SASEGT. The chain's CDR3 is CASTSDREHQPQHF. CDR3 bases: TGTGCCAGCACTTCTGACAGGGAACATCAGCCCCAGCATTTT.

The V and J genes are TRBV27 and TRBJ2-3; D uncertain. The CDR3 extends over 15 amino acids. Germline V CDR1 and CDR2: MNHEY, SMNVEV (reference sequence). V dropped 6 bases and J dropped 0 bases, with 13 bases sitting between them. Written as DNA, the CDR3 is TGTGCCAGCAGGGTGGAATATGCTAGCACAGATACGCAGTATTTT. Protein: CASRVEYASTDTQYF.